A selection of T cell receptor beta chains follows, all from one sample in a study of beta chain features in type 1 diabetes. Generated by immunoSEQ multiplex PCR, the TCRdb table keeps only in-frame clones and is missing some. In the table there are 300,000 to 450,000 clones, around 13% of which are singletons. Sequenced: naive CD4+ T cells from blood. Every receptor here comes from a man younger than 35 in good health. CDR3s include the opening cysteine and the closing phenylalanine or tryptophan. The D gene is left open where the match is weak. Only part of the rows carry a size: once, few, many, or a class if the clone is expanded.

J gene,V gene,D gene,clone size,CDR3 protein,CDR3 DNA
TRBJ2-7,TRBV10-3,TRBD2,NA,CAISRGGPYEQYF,TGTGCCATCTCACGGGGGGGGCCCTACGAGCAGTACTTC
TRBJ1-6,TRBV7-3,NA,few,CASSSTLGGQSPLHF,TGTGCCAGCAGCTCCACCCTCGGGGGTCAGTCACCCCTCCACTTT
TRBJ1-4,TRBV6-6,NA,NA,CASSQQGPNEKLFF,TGTGCCAGCAGTCAACAGGGCCCTAATGAAAAACTGTTTTTT
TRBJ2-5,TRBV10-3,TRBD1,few,CATDRGNQETQYF,TGTGCCACTGACAGGGGGAACCAAGAGACCCAGTACTTC
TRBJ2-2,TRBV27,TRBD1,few,CASSFEGAPAGELFF,TGTGCCAGCAGTTTCGAGGGGGCGCCAGCCGGGGAGCTGTTTTTT
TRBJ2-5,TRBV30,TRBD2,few,CAWSDKLAGRAETQYF,TGTGCCTGGAGTGATAAACTAGCGGGGAGGGCGGAGACCCAGTACTTC
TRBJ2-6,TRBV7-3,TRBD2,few,CASSPRGIAGAGANVLTF,TGTGCCAGCAGCCCAAGGGGAATAGCGGGGGCTGGGGCCAACGTCCTGACTTTC
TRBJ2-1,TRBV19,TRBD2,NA,CASSIMTSGSLNEQFF,TGTGCCAGTAGTATAATGACTAGCGGGAGTTTAAATGAGCAGTTCTTC
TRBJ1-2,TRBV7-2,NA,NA,CASSRGDGNYGYTF,TGTGCCAGCAGCAGAGGCGACGGCAACTATGGCTACACCTTC
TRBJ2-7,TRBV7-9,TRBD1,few,CASSPRTGGYEQYF,TGTGCCAGCAGCCCCCGGACAGGGGGCTACGAGCAGTACTTC
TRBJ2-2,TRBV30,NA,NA,CAWSVSRLSTGELFF,TGTGCCTGGAGTGTATCAAGACTCTCTACCGGGGAGCTGTTTTTT
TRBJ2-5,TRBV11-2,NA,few,CASRGGGETQYF,TGTGCCAGCAGGGGGGGTGGGGAGACCCAGTACTTC
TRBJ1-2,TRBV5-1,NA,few,CASSLEGVMDGYTF,TGCGCCAGCAGCTTGGAAGGGGTGATGGATGGCTACACCTTC
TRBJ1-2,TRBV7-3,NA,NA,CASSQGQNYGYTF,TGTGCCAGCAGCCAAGGACAGAACTATGGCTACACCTTC
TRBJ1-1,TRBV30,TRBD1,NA,CAWRGDRKAFF,TGTGCCTGGAGGGGGGACAGGAAGGCTTTCTTT
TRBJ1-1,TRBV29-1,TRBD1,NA,CSVEGTGGDTEAFF,TGCAGCGTTGAAGGGACAGGGGGGGACACTGAAGCTTTCTTT
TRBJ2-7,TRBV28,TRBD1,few,CASSFFRGPGPYEQYF,TGTGCCAGCAGTTTTTTCAGGGGGCCGGGCCCCTACGAGCAGTACTTC
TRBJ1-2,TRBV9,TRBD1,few,CASSVTGQGLDGYTF,TGTGCCAGCAGCGTAACGGGACAGGGACTCGATGGCTACACCTTC
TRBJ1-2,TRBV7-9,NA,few,CASSLQQGYYGYTF,TGTGCCAGCAGCTTGCAGCAGGGATACTATGGCTACACCTTC
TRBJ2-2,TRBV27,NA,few,CASSSSSGELFF,TGTGCCAGCAGTTCATCTTCTGGGGAGCTGTTTTTT
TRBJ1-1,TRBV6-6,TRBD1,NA,CASSYPGQTNTEAFF,TGTGCCAGCAGTTACCCGGGACAGACGAACACTGAAGCTTTCTTT
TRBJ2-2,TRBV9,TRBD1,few,CASSVIGWDRLFF,TGTGCCAGCAGCGTCATCGGTTGGGACAGGCTGTTTTTT
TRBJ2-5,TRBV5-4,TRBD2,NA,CASSSASGSWETQYF,TGTGCCAGCAGCTCCGCTAGCGGGAGCTGGGAGACCCAGTACTTC